One T cell receptor beta chain is described in this entry. The antigen is not known. This sample was taken from a study of T-cell reconstitution after alpha-beta-depleted transplantation in children. Study-level findings and limits: Several hundred expanded graft clones reportedly were the source of alpha-beta T cells about two months after transplant. After transplant, high TCRbeta diversity at day 60 in some patients arose from surviving recipient T cells and thymic progenitors. When one year had passed after transplant, most T-cell counts and diversity came from newly produced T cells.

CDR1 ENHRY and CDR2 SYGVKD come from the germline V gene. The ends lost 2 bases at V and 2 bases at J; junction bases unmatched: 2. The CDR3 is 15 residues long. Molecular barcoding with unique molecular identifiers was used for the TCRbeta library. Via MiXCR, TCRdb re-called the PCR reads, giving one row per CDR3 protein. This table has roughly 790,000 distinct CDR3 sequences, roughly 15% appearing once. V gene TRBV10-3 combines with J gene TRBJ2-2; TRBD2 aligns across 7 bases. This specimen was PBMCs, mostly from graft donor cells, taken 360 days after TCRalphabeta/CD19-depleted stem cell transplant. This receptor was identified in a male patient between 5 and 17 years old who had a stem cell transplant for acute lymphoblastic leukemia, so the T cells may come from the graft donor. The CDR3 sequence is CAISEEAGNTGELFF. DNA of the CDR3: TGTGCCATCAGTGAGGAAGCGGGAAACACCGGGGAGCTGTTTTTT.